The 22 T cell receptor beta chains given below trace back to one sample, sequenced in a study of technical replicates of blood from a handful of donors. Here immunoSEQ multiplex PCR was the method, and the copy in TCRdb shows in-frame clones only, minus some. The sample contains under 85,000 clones, 97% of which appear only once. The sequencing input was T cells isolated from PBMCs. The receptors derive from a human donor in good health.

The J gene is TRBJ2-4, the V gene TRBV5-4, with D possibly TRBD2 on 5 matching bases. Germline lookup yields CDR1 SGHNT and CDR2 YYREEE (reference sequence). V gave up 5 bases and J gave up 2 bases, with 17 bases separating them. The CDR3 spans 16 residues. CDR3 sequence: CASSPRSGSSKNIQYF. The CDR3, as DNA: TGTGCCAGCAGTCCCCGGTCGGGAAGTTCCAAAAACATTCAGTACTTC.

The gene calls are TRBV28 and TRBJ2-7; 9 bases map to TRBD2. Germline V gene sequence: CDR1 MDHEN, CDR2 SYDVKM. V gave up 3 bases and J gave up 2 bases; unmatched junction bases: 14. The CDR3 extends over 18 amino acids. The CDR3 reads CASSFNRDIAGEAYEQYF. DNA for the CDR3: TGTGCCAGCAGTTTTAACCGGGACATAGCGGGAGAGGCCTACGAGCAGTACTTC. Based on the CDR3 plus reference TRBV28 and TRBJ2-7, the full variable domain is DVKVTQSSRYLVKRTGEKVFLECVQDMDHENMFWYRQDPGLGLRLIYFSYDVKMKEKGDIPEGYSVSREKKERFSLILESASTNQTSMYLCASSFNRDIAGEAYEQYFGPGTRLTVT.

This clone has only one observation. V and J are TRBV10-3 and TRBJ1-1, with D possibly being TRBD1 (6 bases). The CDR3 is made up of 16 amino acids. Germline V lookup: CDR1 ENHRY, CDR2 SYGVKD. Trimming removed 0 bases at V and 5 bases at J, with 16 bases between. The CDR3 sequence: CAISESGTGKGTEAFF. DNA for the CDR3: TGTGCCATCAGTGAGTCGGGCACAGGGAAGGGGACTGAAGCTTTCTTT.

The rearrangement uses TRBV5-1 and TRBJ2-5, with D unresolved. Per germline, CDR1 SGHRS and CDR2 YFSETQ. The CDR3 spans 14 residues. The V and J ends lost 6 bases and 0 bases respectively, with 12 bases between them. The CDR3 DNA reads TGCGCCAGCACCAACAAATTCTACCAAGAGACCCAGTACTTC. Translation gives CASTNKFYQETQYF.

The rearrangement joins TRBV27 to TRBJ1-5; TRBD1 aligns across 12 bases. CDR1 and CDR2 (germline): MNHEY, SMNVEV (reference sequence). CDR3 length: 17 amino acids. The V and J ends lost 5 bases and 4 bases, in that order; junction bases with no gene match: 9. The CDR3 loop is CASSPETGQGANQPQHF. Written as DNA, the CDR3 is TGTGCCAGCAGTCCTGAGACGGGACAGGGGGCGAATCAGCCCCAGCATTTT.

The chain couples TRBV18 to TRBJ1-2; D unclear. The CDR3 totals 15 residues. Germline-derived CDR1 and CDR2 are KGHSH and LQKENI. Between the trimmed V and J ends, which lost 2 bases and 3 bases, there was a span of 13 bases. The CDR3 loop is CASSPDSATDYGYTF. CDR3 DNA: TGTGCCAGCTCACCAGATAGCGCCACAGACTATGGCTACACCTTC. The full variable domain, in which reference TRBV18 and TRBJ1-2 provide the parts outside the CDR3, is NAGVMQNPRHLVRRRGQEARLRCSPMKGHSHVYWYRQLPEEGLKFMVYLQKENIIDESGMPKERFSAEFPKEGPSILRIQQVVRGDSAAYFCASSPDSATDYGYTFGSGTRLTVV.

The chain has TRBV27 and TRBJ2-7, with D unclear. The CDR3 runs to 18 residues. The germline V gene has CDR1 MNHEY and CDR2 SMNVEV (reference sequence). The V end lost 6 bases, the J end lost 3 bases, and 27 bases lay between the germline ends. CDR3 in amino acids: CASRHLFRFPHEDYEQYF. DNA of the CDR3: TGTGCCAGCAGACATCTTTTCCGCTTTCCCCACGAGGACTACGAGCAGTACTTC.

J is TRBJ2-3 and V is TRBV11-2; TRBD1 matches at 7 bases. V lost 1 base, J lost 0 bases, and 10 bases stayed unmatched. Germline V gives CDR1 SGHAT, CDR2 FQNNGV. This CDR3 region has 18 residues. The CDR3 reads CASSLVRGPYSSTDTQYF. The CDR3, as DNA: TGTGCCAGCAGCTTAGTAAGGGGGCCCTACTCTAGCACAGATACGCAGTATTTT.

The CDR3 spells CASSYSSSRGNGYTF. The CDR3 coding sequence is TGTGCCAGCAGTTACTCTTCCTCTAGGGGTAATGGCTACACCTTC. The V gene is TRBV6-5, the J gene TRBJ1-2, with D perhaps matching TRBD1 (5 bases). Trimming removed 0 bases from V and 6 bases from J, with 14 bases in between. Germline-derived CDR1 and CDR2 are MNHEY and SVGAGI. The CDR3 has 15 residues.

The DNA for the CDR3 is TGCAGCTTTTCGACAGGGGGCCCTACAGATACGCAGTATTTT. It yields the protein CSFSTGGPTDTQYF. The V gene is TRBV29-1, the J gene TRBJ2-3; 10 bases fit TRBD1. The length of the CDR3 is 14 residues. Germline assignment: CDR1 SQVTM and CDR2 ANQGSEA. V shed 8 bases and J 3 bases; nucleotides not matched to a gene: 8.

The chain couples TRBV7-8 to TRBJ2-7; TRBD1 agrees at 10 bases. J lost 7 bases, V lost 5 bases, and 14 bases had no gene match. The CDR3 spans 16 residues. CDR1 and CDR2 (germline): SGHVS, FQNEAQ. CDR3 bases: TGTGCCAGCAGCCTAGTTGGGGGACAGGGGAATAGGGAGCAGTACTTC. Its protein product is CASSLVGGQGNREQYF.

The CDR3 bases are TGCGCCAGCAGTGAATTTAGCGGGAGCTACAATGAGCAGTTCTTC. It translates to CASSEFSGSYNEQFF. The J gene is TRBJ2-1, the V gene TRBV10-1; the match to TRBD2 covers 9 bases. Trimming cost V 3 bases and J 3 bases; bases outside gene matches: 3. The germline V gene has CDR1 WNHNN and CDR2 SYGVQD (reference sequence). This CDR3 has 15 amino acids.

The CDR3 loop is CSVKTGATYEQYF. CDR3 DNA sequence: TGCAGCGTGAAGACAGGAGCGACCTACGAGCAGTACTTC. The rearrangement uses TRBV29-1 and TRBJ2-7; possibly TRBD1 for D (6 bases). Germline-derived CDR1 and CDR2 are SQVTM and ANQGSEA. This CDR3 has 13 residues. The V end was cut by 6 bases, the J end by 2 bases, with 14 bases between.

This chain joins TRBV7-3 and TRBJ2-3; D unclear. The CDR3 runs 16 residues. Germline CDR1 reads SGHTA; CDR2 reads FQGTGA. V was trimmed by 5 bases and J by 0 bases, leaving 15 bases between them. This CDR3 reads CASSDPNPTSTDTQYF. CDR3 sequence (DNA): TGTGCCAGCAGCGATCCGAATCCGACTAGCACAGATACGCAGTATTTT.

This clone has a single count. This chain uses TRBV6-5 with TRBJ2-1; the D is unclear. Trimming pared 0 bases from V and 7 bases from J, leaving 10 bases between. Germline CDR1 and CDR2: MNHEY and SVGAGI. This CDR3 region has 14 residues. CDR3 protein: CASSYSDGGNEQFF. The CDR3 DNA follows: TGTGCCAGCAGTTACTCTGATGGCGGTAATGAGCAGTTCTTC.

This chain connects TRBV27 to TRBJ1-1; D is undetermined. The CDR3 totals 13 residues. Germline assignment: CDR1 MNHEY and CDR2 SMNVEV (reference sequence). V was trimmed by 3 bases and J by 2 bases, leaving 7 bases between them. The CDR3 bases are TGTGCCAGCAGTTTGGCCCTTAACACTGAAGCTTTCTTT. Its protein product is CASSLALNTEAFF.

The chain is built from TRBV27 and TRBJ2-7; 9 bases agree with TRBD1. The CDR3 extends over 15 amino acids. Trimming removed 8 bases from V and 6 bases from J; junction bases left unmatched: 14. CDR1 MNHEY and CDR2 SMNVEV come from the germline V gene (reference sequence). The CDR3, as DNA: TGTGCCAGCGGGTCTGCCGGGACAGGGTATACCGAGCAGTACTTC. Translating it yields CASGSAGTGYTEQYF.

About this clone: This specimen includes other DNA sequences encoding the same CDR3. The chain couples TRBV4-1 to TRBJ2-5, with 13 bases fitting TRBD2. The J segment lost 1 base and the V segment lost 4 bases, leaving 3 bases of the junction unmatched. The CDR3 length is 16 residues. Germline lookup yields CDR1 MGHRA and CDR2 YSYEKL. The DNA of the CDR3 is TGCGCCAGCAGCCCCCGACTAGCGGGGGGCCAAGAGACCCAGTACTTC. This codes for CASSPRLAGGQETQYF.

The chain links TRBV7-6 to TRBJ2-7; no clear D. V was clipped by 4 bases and J by 3 bases, with 10 bases between them. The germline V gene encodes CDR1 SGHVS and CDR2 FNYEAQ. The CDR3 spans 13 residues. In DNA, the CDR3 is TGTGCCAGCAGCTCCGCTCACGGCTACGAGCAGTACTTC. Encoded protein: CASSSAHGYEQYF.

This chain joins TRBV5-1 and TRBJ2-5; TRBD2 matches 14 bases. Germline trimming cut 5 bases from V and 5 bases from J; bases unmatched to any gene: 2. Germline V gene data show CDR1 as SGHRS and CDR2 as YFSETQ. The CDR3 has 14 residues. CDR3 protein: CASRGLAGVETQYF. The CDR3 nucleotides are TGCGCCAGCAGGGGACTAGCGGGAGTGGAGACCCAGTACTTC.

V usage is TRBV27 and J usage is TRBJ2-7; weak D call: TRBD1 (6 bases). Looked up from germline, CDR1 is MNHEY and CDR2 is SMNVEV (reference sequence). Trimming cost V 4 bases and J 2 bases, with 15 bases left between them. This CDR3 is built from 15 residues. CDR3 protein: CASSSEGVPPYEQYF. In DNA form, the CDR3 reads TGTGCCAGCAGTTCCGAGGGGGTTCCACCCTACGAGCAGTACTTC.

J is TRBJ1-2 and V is TRBV5-6, with a possible D match to TRBD1 (5 bases). Between the trimmed V and J ends, which lost 4 bases and 6 bases, there was a span of 25 bases. Germline V gene data show CDR1 as SGHDT and CDR2 as YYEEEE. CDR3 length equals 17 residues. The CDR3 region has the DNA TGTGCCAGCAGCAAGGTTGGGGGGAGTATCCAAGGTGATGGCTACACCTTC. Translation gives CASSKVGGSIQGDGYTF.